The rows below give T cell receptor beta chains drawn from one sample of a study of T-cell memory formation after mild COVID-19. TCRdb called the 5' RACE reads again in MiXCR, with one record for every CDR3 protein. The table has some 14,000 distinct CDR3 sequences, roughly 16% seen once. Sequencing was carried out using PBMCs or a T cell subset sorted from them (not recorded which). These receptors were obtained from a man aged 18 to 30 who had mild COVID-19 (a few samples of this study predate the infection). Cell type and time point are not known. CDR3s include the opening cysteine and the closing phenylalanine or tryptophan. The order of the fields is V gene, D gene, clone size, J gene, CDR3 DNA, CDR3 protein. D genes are given only for firm matches. The listing skips clone size in some rows; elsewhere it reads once, few, many or a size class.

>TRBV20-1|-|-|TRBJ1-2
TGCAGTGCTAGAGCTGGAGTAAACTATGGCTACACCTTC
CSARAGVNYGYTF
>TRBV6-6|-|many|TRBJ2-3
TGTGCCAGCAGGCCCCGGGTAGTGGGGTATGATACGCAGTATTTT
CASRPRVVGYDTQYF
>TRBV14|-|many|TRBJ2-7
TGTGCCAGCAGCCAAGAAAACAGAGACGAGCAGTACTTC
CASSQENRDEQYF
>TRBV5-4|TRBD2|few|TRBJ2-5
TGTGCCAGCAGCTCCGGGACTAGCGCTCAAGAGACCCAGTACTTC
CASSSGTSAQETQYF
>TRBV5-1|-|few|TRBJ2-7
TGCGCCAGCAGCTGGGGCCAGGGGGGGAACTCCTACGAGCAGTACTTC
CASSWGQGGNSYEQYF
>TRBV12-3/TRBV12-4|-|many|TRBJ1-4
TGTGCCAGCAGCCCCGAAGTCGAGGGAAAACTGTTTTTT
CASSPEVEGKLFF
>TRBV27|-|few|TRBJ1-1
TGTGCCAGCAGTTTTATCTCCCCGACAGGAGCCCTGAACACTGAAGCTTTCTTT
CASSFISPTGALNTEAFF
>TRBV19|TRBD1|many|TRBJ1-1
TGTGCCAGTAGGACAGGGGGTACTGAAGCTTTCTTT
CASRTGGTEAFF
>TRBV5-4|TRBD2|few|TRBJ2-3
TGTGCCAGCAGCTTTAAGCGGGGGGGCCTGGATACGCAGTATTTT
CASSFKRGGLDTQYF
>TRBV7-9|TRBD1|-|TRBJ2-5
TGTGCCAGCAGCTTGGGACAGGGGCGCGCAGAGACCCAGTACTTC
CASSLGQGRAETQYF
>TRBV28|TRBD1|many|TRBJ1-1
TGTGCCAGCAATGACAGGGGTTCCCCTCACACTGAAGCTTTCTTT
CASNDRGSPHTEAFF
>TRBV12-3/TRBV12-4|TRBD1|-|TRBJ1-2
TGTGCCAGCAGTTTCGTGCGAAGGGACAGATCCTTCTCCTATGGCTACACCTTC
CASSFVRRDRSFSYGYTF
>TRBV10-2|-|many|TRBJ2-4
TGCGCCAGCCGTACACTCGGGGGAAACATTCAGTACTTC
CASRTLGGNIQYF
>TRBV18|-|-|TRBJ2-7
TGTGCCAGCGCACCTCCCCGGGACGTCTACGAGCAGTACTTC
CASAPPRDVYEQYF
>TRBV7-9|-|many|TRBJ1-2
TGTGCCAGCAGCTTTGGACAAGACTACACCTTC
CASSFGQDYTF
>TRBV15|TRBD2|-|TRBJ2-3
TGTGCCACCGCTAACCCGGGACTAGCGGGGGTTACAGATACGCAGTATTTT
CATANPGLAGVTDTQYF
>TRBV7-6|TRBD1|few|TRBJ1-2
TGTGCCAGCAGCCTCGGACAGGGGGCGAGGGGCTACACCTTC
CASSLGQGARGYTF